A single sample gave rise to the 18 T cell receptor beta chains below, sequenced in a study of T cell responses to AZD1222 COVID-19 vaccine. TCRdb keeps only in-frame clones here, not all; method: immunoSEQ multiplex PCR. The sample includes 150,000 to 160,000 clones, roughly 90% seen only once; the top ten take over 15%. Sequenced material: peripheral blood, taken on day 0 of AZD1222 vaccination. Every receptor here comes from an adult in good health.

The V and J genes are TRBV6-5 and TRBJ2-7, with a weak D call TRBD1 (6 bases). The germline V gene has CDR1 MNHEY and CDR2 SVGAGI. V shed 7 bases and J shed 4 bases, with 20 bases lying between them. This CDR3 has 15 amino acids. Written as DNA, the CDR3 is TGTGCCAGCAACAGGGCCCGTGGGGTAGGGTACGAGCAGTACTTC. Its translation: CASNRARGVGYEQYF.

The count of this clone is one. This sequence joins TRBV5-1 and TRBJ1-5, with D uncertain. Germline V gene data show CDR1 as SGHRS and CDR2 as YFSETQ. Trimming took off 3 bases at V and 1 base at J, with 11 bases between the two ends. The CDR3 loop spans 15 amino acids. The CDR3 spells CASSWSGGSNQPQHF. The CDR3 nucleotides are TGCGCCAGCAGCTGGAGCGGAGGGAGCAATCAGCCCCAGCATTTT. Drawing the rest from reference TRBV5-1 and TRBJ1-5, the complete variable domain is KAGVTQTPRYLIKTRGQQVTLSCSPISGHRSVSWYQQTPGQGLQFLFEYFSETQRNKGNFPGRFSGRQFSNSRSEMNVSTLELGDSALYLCASSWSGGSNQPQHFGDGTRLSIL.

The chain is built from TRBV5-1 and TRBJ1-5; possible D gene TRBD1, 6 bases. This CDR3 is 15 amino acids long. V was trimmed by 4 bases and J by 0 bases, leaving 11 bases between them. Germline CDR1 and CDR2: SGHRS and YFSETQ. CDR3 sequence: CASSPGHDSNQPQHF. The CDR3 DNA sequence: TGCGCCAGCAGCCCGGGACACGATAGCAATCAGCCCCAGCATTTT.

The chain uses TRBV11-2 and TRBJ1-3; D is undetermined. CDR1 SGHAT and CDR2 FQNNGV come from the germline V gene. Trimming cost V 4 bases and J 2 bases, with 0 bases left between them. The CDR3 contains 11 residues. The CDR3, as DNA: TGTGCCAGCAGCTCTGGAAACACCATATATTTT. It translates to CASSSGNTIYF.

The chain has TRBV18 and TRBJ1-1; 8 bases are shared with TRBD1. J was trimmed by 4 bases and V by 2 bases; bases with no gene match: 6. The CDR3 contains 15 residues. Germline CDR1 is KGHSH and CDR2 is LQKENI. The CDR3 reads CASSPTGQGSTEAFF. The CDR3 DNA reads as TGTGCCAGCTCACCAACAGGACAGGGTTCCACTGAAGCTTTCTTT.

The chain recombines TRBV5-1 with TRBJ1-1, with D maybe TRBD1 (6 bases). CDR1 and CDR2 from the germline V gene are SGHRS and YFSETQ. This CDR3 is 15 amino acids long. The V and J ends lost 4 bases and 0 bases respectively, with 13 bases between them. CDR3 loop: CASSLLDRMNTEAFF. The CDR3 DNA reads as TGCGCCAGCAGCCTGCTGGACAGAATGAACACTGAAGCTTTCTTT.

This chain joins TRBV18 and TRBJ1-6; a weak D match, TRBD1 (5 bases). Germline lookup yields CDR1 KGHSH and CDR2 LQKENI. The length of the CDR3 is 12 residues. The V gene lost 7 bases and the J gene lost 7 bases, with 8 bases spanning the gap. DNA for the CDR3: TGTGCCAGCTATGAGGGGAATTCACCCCTCCACTTT. It translates to CASYEGNSPLHF. Together with reference TRBV18 and TRBJ1-6, the CDR3 gives the full variable domain: NAGVMQNPRHLVRRRGQEARLRCSPMKGHSHVYWYRQLPEEGLKFMVYLQKENIIDESGMPKERFSAEFPKEGPSILRIQQVVRGDSAAYFCASYEGNSPLHFGNGTRLTVT.

This clone is a singleton in its sample. This chain uses TRBV13 with TRBJ2-2, with 8 positions matching TRBD2. With V trimmed by 5 bases and J by 5 bases, 7 bases remained unmatched. In germline, CDR1 is PRHDT, CDR2 FYEKMQ (reference sequence). This CDR3 comprises 15 residues. CDR3 loop: CASSNGLAGTGELFF. CDR3 bases: TGTGCCAGCAGCAACGGACTAGCCGGGACCGGGGAGCTGTTTTTT.

CDR3 coding DNA: TGTGCCAGCAGCGTTTGGGGCTCTGGGGCCAACGTCCTGACTTTC. It is translated as CASSVWGSGANVLTF. This chain uses TRBV9 with TRBJ2-6; D gene ambiguous. V shed 2 bases and J shed 0 bases, with 6 bases lying between them. Germline CDR1 is SGDLS and CDR2 is YYNGEE. This CDR3 has 15 residues.

The chain joins TRBV5-4 to TRBJ1-2, with 10 positions matching TRBD1. V trimming: 3 bases; J trimming: 5 bases; junction bases outside the gene matches: 10. Germline CDR1 is SGHNT and CDR2 is YYREEE (reference sequence). The CDR3 totals 16 residues. For the CDR3, the DNA is TGTGCCAGCAGCTCGGACAGGGGGTACCTTGGGTATGGCTACACCTTC. This sequence encodes CASSSDRGYLGYGYTF.

The rearrangement joins TRBV4-3 to TRBJ1-2; a possible D gene is TRBD1 (5 bases). The CDR3 sequence is 15 residues long. Trimming stripped 0 bases from V and 12 bases from J, with 20 bases between. Germline assignment: CDR1 LGHNA and CDR2 YSLEER. The CDR3 reads CASSQDTGTDPKNTF. CDR3 bases: TGCGCCAGCAGCCAAGATACGGGGACCGATCCTAAAAACACCTTC.

The J gene is TRBJ1-2, the V gene TRBV5-1; a possible D gene is TRBD1 (6 bases). The germline gives CDR1 SGHRS, CDR2 YFSETQ. Deletions cut 4 bases from V and 4 bases from J, with 20 bases between. CDR3 size: 16 residues. DNA of the CDR3: TGCGCCAGCAGCCCTCGGTCGATGGGGGCGCTCTATGGCTACACCTTC. Protein: CASSPRSMGALYGYTF.

The chain carries TRBV5-1 and TRBJ1-5; 8 nucleotides line up with TRBD1. Germline V gives CDR1 SGHRS, CDR2 YFSETQ. The CDR3 contains 16 residues. The V and J ends lost 4 bases and 6 bases, in that order; junction bases with no gene match: 12. The CDR3: CASSIGPGGEGQPQHF. Written as DNA, the CDR3 is TGCGCCAGCAGCATCGGGCCAGGGGGCGAAGGTCAGCCCCAGCATTTT.

The V and J genes are TRBV7-2 and TRBJ1-4, with a tentative D call TRBD1 (5 bases). Germline CDR1 is SGHTA and CDR2 is FQGNSA. CDR3 length: 13 amino acids. V lost 4 bases and J 5 bases, leaving 8 bases between the germline ends. The CDR3 coding sequence is TGTGCCAGCAGCTCGGGACCGAATGAAAAACTGTTTTTT. It translates to CASSSGPNEKLFF. The full variable domain, in which reference TRBV7-2 and TRBJ1-4 provide the parts outside the CDR3, is GAGVSQSPSNKVTEKGKDVELRCDPISGHTALYWYRQSLGQGLEFLIYFQGNSAPDKSGLPSDRFSAERTGGSVSTLTIQRTQQEDSAVYLCASSSGPNEKLFFGSGTQLSVL.

This clone was counted a single time. V and J are TRBV2 and TRBJ1-3; D is undetermined. The ends were cut back, 3 bases at V and 0 bases at J, with 24 bases in the middle. The CDR3 runs to 20 residues. Germline CDR1 and CDR2: SNHLY and FYNNEI. This chain's CDR3 is CASSDVPPPLFSYSGNTIYF. The CDR3 DNA sequence: TGTGCCAGCAGTGACGTCCCTCCACCCTTATTTTCTTACTCTGGAAACACCATATATTTT.

This sequence joins TRBV7-9 and TRBJ2-2, with TRBD2 identical over 7 bases. CDR3 length: 14 residues. V shed 3 bases, J shed 4 bases, and the junction held 2 bases outside the gene matches. Germline V gives CDR1 SEHNR, CDR2 FQNEAQ (reference sequence). The CDR3 region has the DNA TGTGCCAGCAGCTTCGGGGGGTCCACCGGGGAGCTGTTTTTT. It encodes CASSFGGSTGELFF.

The V gene is TRBV23-1, the J gene TRBJ1-6; D is unclear. TRBV23-1 is classed as an ORF, of uncertain function. The V and J ends lost 4 bases and 7 bases respectively, with 8 bases between them. There are 13 residues in the CDR3. CDR3 in amino acids: CASSPKVNSPLHF. CDR3 bases: TGCGCCAGCAGTCCCAAGGTCAATTCACCCCTCCACTTT.

The J gene is TRBJ1-1, the V gene TRBV27; no reliable D call. This CDR3 comprises 13 residues. Germline assignment: CDR1 MNHEY and CDR2 SMNVEV (reference sequence). V was cut by 2 bases and J by 3 bases, with 7 bases left in between. The CDR3 nucleotides are TGTGCCAGCAGTTTAACGAGGTACACTGAAGCTTTCTTT. Translated: CASSLTRYTEAFF.